A single sample is the source of the 29 T cell receptor beta chains below, sequenced in a study of cytotoxic CD8 clonotypes in ibrutinib-treated CLL. Some clones are missing from TCRdb's copy, which holds only in-frame ones; the method was immunoSEQ multiplex PCR. The sample records 160,000 or so clones, over 75% being singletons. This material consisted of PBMCs, taken at disease progression, from a patient treated with ibrutinib. The receptor set was obtained from a human donor with chronic lymphocytic leukemia.

The rearrangement links TRBV5-4 to TRBJ1-2; no definite D call. Germline CDR1 and CDR2: SGHNT and YYREEE (reference sequence). V lost 0 bases and J 4 bases, leaving 16 bases between the germline ends. The CDR3 covers 16 residues. The CDR3 region is CASSLDGQFGGYGYTF. DNA for the CDR3: TGTGCCAGCAGCTTGGATGGTCAGTTCGGTGGCTATGGCTACACCTTC.

V is TRBV28 and J is TRBJ2-3; D remains unclear. The V gene's germline CDR1 is MDHEN and CDR2 SYDVKM. The ends were cut back, 4 bases at V and 6 bases at J, with 20 bases in the middle. The CDR3 contains 16 residues. The CDR3 coding sequence is TGTGCCAGCAGTTCTTATAGGCCTTTGTTTGCCGATACGCAGTATTTT. As protein: CASSSYRPLFADTQYF.

The CDR3 region is CASSLAGYSYEQYF. CDR3 sequence (DNA): TGTGCCAGCAGTTTGGCGGGATACTCCTACGAGCAGTACTTC. This chain connects TRBV28 to TRBJ2-7; perhaps TRBD2 as D (6 bases). Germline-derived CDR1 and CDR2 are MDHEN and SYDVKM. Trimming removed 3 bases from V and 0 bases from J, with 9 bases in between. This CDR3 comprises 14 residues.

CDR3 DNA: TGTGCCAGCAGCTTTAGTACCGGCTTCACCAGCTCCTACGAGCAGTACTTC. As protein: CASSFSTGFTSSYEQYF. The V gene is TRBV11-2, the J gene TRBJ2-7; D not resolved. Trimming removed 3 bases at V and 0 bases at J, with 18 bases between. Germline values: CDR1 SGHAT, CDR2 FQNNGV. This CDR3 has 17 amino acids.

This chain connects TRBV5-1 to TRBJ2-7, with 9 bases that match TRBD1. The CDR3 spans 14 residues. With V trimmed by 4 bases and J by 5 bases, 7 bases remained unmatched. CDR1 is SGHRS and CDR2 is YFSETQ in the germline V gene. The CDR3 here is CASSPGTGPNEQYF. Written as DNA, the CDR3 is TGCGCCAGCAGCCCCGGGACAGGGCCCAACGAGCAGTACTTC.

The table lists this clone with a few counts. V is TRBV28 and J is TRBJ1-1; possible D gene TRBD1, 6 bases. V was shortened by 2 bases and J by 2 bases, with 9 bases between the two germline ends. This CDR3 spans 14 amino acids. Germline-derived CDR1 and CDR2 are MDHEN and SYDVKM. CDR3 loop: CASSLGQSNTEAFF. The CDR3 nucleotides are TGTGCCAGCAGTTTAGGACAGAGTAACACTGAAGCTTTCTTT.

The chain couples TRBV18 to TRBJ2-5, with 8 bases that match TRBD1. V lost 4 bases and J lost 4; bases outside the gene matches: 11. Germline-derived CDR1 and CDR2 are KGHSH and LQKENI. CDR3 length: 16 residues. The CDR3 bases are TGTGCCAGCTCACGGTCGTCAGGGGGCTTAGGAGAGACCCAGTACTTC. Encoded protein: CASSRSSGGLGETQYF.

This clone was detected only a few times. The rearrangement uses TRBV18 and TRBJ1-2; 8 bases match TRBD1. V was pared by 4 bases and J by 1 base, with 5 bases of the junction left unmatched. CDR1 is KGHSH and CDR2 is LQKENI in the germline V gene. The CDR3 sequence is 15 residues long. CDR3 nucleotide sequence: TGTGCCAGCTCACGGGGACAGGATAATAACTATGGCTACACCTTC. This codes for CASSRGQDNNYGYTF.

The chain recombines TRBV7-6 with TRBJ2-7, with 8 bases matching TRBD2. There are 16 residues in the CDR3. Germline V gene lookup returns CDR1 SGHVS and CDR2 FNYEAQ. With 5 bases clipped from V and 0 bases from J, the junction kept 9 bases outside the gene matches. The CDR3: CASSPSGGPHSYEQYF. In DNA form, the CDR3 reads TGTGCCAGCAGCCCCTCGGGGGGGCCACACTCCTACGAGCAGTACTTC.

This chain uses TRBV28 with TRBJ1-4, with D unclear. This CDR3 has 14 amino acids. Germline V gene lookup returns CDR1 MDHEN and CDR2 SYDVKM. V was trimmed by 6 bases and J by 3 bases, leaving 11 bases between them. The DNA of the CDR3 is TGTGCCAGCAGCCGTAGGGCCCCTAATGAAAAACTGTTTTTT. Protein: CASSRRAPNEKLFF.

The rearrangement uses TRBV29-1 and TRBJ2-5; possible D gene TRBD2, 5 bases. The J call may be in error: the DNA end matches TRBJ2-7 better. The length of the CDR3 is 12 residues. The germline V gene has CDR1 SQVTM and CDR2 ANQGSEA. For the CDR3, the DNA is TGCAGCGTTGCCCTCCCGGGAAGCGAGCAGTACTTC. It specifies CSVALPGSEQYF.

The rearrangement uses TRBV9 and TRBJ1-5, with D perhaps TRBD1 (6 bases). Germline lookup yields CDR1 SGDLS and CDR2 YYNGEE. V was pared by 3 bases and J by 7 bases, with 17 bases between. This CDR3 is 15 amino acids long. CDR3 sequence (DNA): TGTGCCAGCAGCGCCGGAACCTCAGGGGAACAGCCCCAGCATTTT. It translates to CASSAGTSGEQPQHF.

This chain links TRBV28 with TRBJ2-3; 9 bases agree with TRBD1. In germline, CDR1 is MDHEN, CDR2 SYDVKM. This CDR3 comprises 20 residues. Trimming took 6 bases from V and 4 from J; bases not matched to a gene: 23. The CDR3 is CASRRWGTGSNQWVPDTQYF. CDR3 sequence (DNA): TGTGCCAGCAGACGATGGGGGACAGGGTCTAACCAATGGGTCCCAGATACGCAGTATTTT. Based on the CDR3 plus reference TRBV28 and TRBJ2-3, the full variable domain is DVKVTQSSRYLVKRTGEKVFLECVQDMDHENMFWYRQDPGLGLRLIYFSYDVKMKEKGDIPEGYSVSREKKERFSLILESASTNQTSMYLCASRRWGTGSNQWVPDTQYFGPGTRLTVL.

The genes are TRBV18 and TRBJ2-2, with 8 nucleotides matching TRBD1. The germline V gene has CDR1 KGHSH and CDR2 LQKENI. This CDR3 is 15 amino acids long. Trimming took 4 bases from V and 5 from J; bases not matched to a gene: 6. The CDR3 DNA reads as TGTGCCAGCTCACTTCGGACAGGGAGGACCGGGGAGCTGTTTTTT. It translates to CASSLRTGRTGELFF.

This clone was recorded only once. This chain joins TRBV18 and TRBJ2-7; weak D call: TRBD2 (6 bases). CDR3 length: 15 residues. V shed 2 bases and J shed 7 bases, with 18 bases lying between them. Germline CDR1 and CDR2: KGHSH and LQKENI. This CDR3 is CASSPSAGLSEEQYF. The CDR3 bases are TGTGCCAGCTCACCATCCGCGGGGCTATCGGAGGAGCAGTACTTC.

The V and J genes are TRBV27 and TRBJ2-4, with D uncertain. The CDR3 sequence is 15 residues long. The V end was cut by 7 bases, the J end by 6 bases, with 19 bases between. CDR1 is MNHEY and CDR2 is SMNVEV in the germline V gene (reference sequence). CDR3 sequence reads: CASTPSLYTGNIQYF. The CDR3 region has the DNA TGTGCCAGCACGCCAAGCCTTTATACGGGAAACATTCAGTACTTC.

Here the CDR3 DNA reads TGTGCCAGCAGCTTAGACAGGACCGGGGAGCTGTTTTTT. The encoded protein is CASSLDRTGELFF. The chain combines TRBV7-7 with TRBJ2-2; TRBD1 might be the D (5 bases). The CDR3 spans 13 residues. The germline CDR1 and CDR2 sequences are SSHAT and FNYEAQ (reference sequence). Trimming removed 1 base at V and 5 bases at J, with 5 bases between.

The chain uses TRBV7-9 and TRBJ2-3; 8 bases agree with TRBD2. V lost 3 bases, J lost 3 bases, and 5 bases stayed unmatched. Germline CDR1 is SEHNR and CDR2 is FQNEAQ (reference sequence). The CDR3 consists of 15 residues. In nucleotides, the CDR3 is TGTGCCAGCAGCTTCTTAGCGGGAATAACAGATACGCAGTATTTT. Its protein is CASSFLAGITDTQYF.

This clone was recorded only once. V is TRBV5-1 and J is TRBJ1-2; possibly TRBD1 for D (5 bases). This CDR3 contains 15 residues. In germline, CDR1 is SGHRS, CDR2 YFSETQ. Between the trimmed V and J ends, which lost 0 bases and 4 bases, there was a span of 13 bases. The CDR3 region is CASSLVAGLSYGYTF. CDR3 sequence (DNA): TGCGCCAGCAGCTTGGTTGCAGGGCTCTCCTATGGCTACACCTTC.

The chain links TRBV19 to TRBJ1-2; no definite D call. Germline assignment: CDR1 LNHDA and CDR2 SQIVND (reference sequence). This CDR3 comprises 15 residues. V dropped 6 bases and J dropped 4 bases, with 18 bases sitting between them. The chain's CDR3 is CASRSWTERVYGYTF. The CDR3, as DNA: TGTGCCAGTAGATCCTGGACCGAGAGGGTCTATGGCTACACCTTC. The full variable domain, completed using reference TRBV19 and TRBJ1-2, is DGGITQSPKYLFRKEGQNVTLSCEQNLNHDAMYWYRQDPGQGLRLIYYSQIVNDFQKGDIAEGYSVSREKKESFPLTVTSAQKNPTAFYLCASRSWTERVYGYTFGSGTRLTVV.

This chain links TRBV11-3 with TRBJ2-2; D might be TRBD1 (6 bases). CDR1 and CDR2 (germline): SGHNT, YENEEA. V was cut by 4 bases and J by 2 bases, with 14 bases left in between. This CDR3 contains 16 residues. The CDR3 region is CASSSRGHSNTGELFF. Here the CDR3 DNA reads TGTGCCAGCAGCTCCCGGGGACATTCTAACACCGGGGAGCTGTTTTTT.

The genes are TRBV9 and TRBJ2-7; 7 nucleotides align to TRBD2. From germline, CDR1 is SGDLS and CDR2 YYNGEE. Trimming removed 3 bases from V and 3 bases from J; junction bases left unmatched: 6. This CDR3 contains 14 residues. The CDR3 DNA reads as TGTGCCAGCAGCGCGAGCGGGAACTTCTACGAGCAGTACTTC. Encoded protein: CASSASGNFYEQYF.

A single count supports this clone. A read error may produce the germline difference seen at one junction end. V and J are TRBV6-6 and TRBJ2-7; D possibly uses TRBD1 or TRBD2 (5 bases each). This CDR3 spans 11 amino acids. CDR1 and CDR2 from the germline V gene are MNHNY and SVGAGI (reference sequence). Here the CDR3 DNA reads TGTGCCAGCAGTTATCAGAGGGGTTTTTCTTTC. Protein product: CASSYQRGFSF.

The rearrangement joins TRBV6-6 to TRBJ1-2, with no clear D. The V end was cut by 6 bases, the J end by 4 bases, with 6 bases between. Germline loops: CDR1 MNHNY, CDR2 SVGAGI (reference sequence). The CDR3 runs to 11 residues. CDR3 in amino acids: CASRRAYGYTF. The CDR3 DNA reads TGTGCCAGCAGACGGGCCTATGGCTACACCTTC.

J is TRBJ2-7 and V is TRBV29-1, with 9 positions matching TRBD1. V shed 6 bases, J shed 5 bases, and the junction held 11 bases outside the gene matches. The germline V gene has CDR1 SQVTM and CDR2 ANQGSEA. This CDR3 contains 14 residues. The CDR3 loop reads CSVSRGTGLNEQYF. CDR3 nucleotide sequence: TGCAGCGTGTCAAGGGGGACAGGGCTGAACGAGCAGTACTTC.

This rearrangement joins TRBV13 to TRBJ1-1; possibly TRBD1 for D (6 bases). CDR3 length: 11 residues. The V end lost 11 bases, the J end lost 7 bases, and 14 bases lay between the germline ends. CDR1 and CDR2 from the germline V gene are PRHDT and FYEKMQ (reference sequence). The CDR3 region is CAFSIRGEAFF. In DNA form, the CDR3 reads TGTGCCTTCTCTATCAGGGGTGAAGCTTTCTTT.

The chain uses TRBV5-6 and TRBJ2-1; TRBD1 aligns across 7 bases. V trimming: 5 bases; J trimming: 0 bases; junction bases outside the gene matches: 8. The CDR3 extends over 16 amino acids. Germline V CDR1 and CDR2: SGHDT, YYEEEE. The CDR3 DNA follows: TGTGCCAGCAGGCGAGCTGGGACAGCCTCCTACAATGAGCAGTTCTTC. This encodes CASRRAGTASYNEQFF.

The chain has TRBV28 and TRBJ2-7; 10 nucleotides agree with TRBD1. V lost 7 bases to trimming and J lost 4 bases; unmatched junction nucleotides: 7. The CDR3 length is 14 residues. Germline-derived CDR1 and CDR2 are MDHEN and SYDVKM. CDR3 residues: CASTRTGGLYEQYF. The CDR3 coding sequence is TGTGCCAGCACCAGGACAGGGGGGCTGTACGAGCAGTACTTC.

The rearrangement links TRBV5-1 to TRBJ1-2; TRBD1 might be the D (5 bases). The CDR3 runs 15 residues. Trimming left V 2 bases short and J 13 bases short, with 24 bases between. CDR1 and CDR2 (germline): SGHRS, YFSETQ. Here the CDR3 DNA reads TGCGCCAGCAGCTTTAATACGGGGCTCTCTAGAGTCCCCACCTTC. Protein: CASSFNTGLSRVPTF.